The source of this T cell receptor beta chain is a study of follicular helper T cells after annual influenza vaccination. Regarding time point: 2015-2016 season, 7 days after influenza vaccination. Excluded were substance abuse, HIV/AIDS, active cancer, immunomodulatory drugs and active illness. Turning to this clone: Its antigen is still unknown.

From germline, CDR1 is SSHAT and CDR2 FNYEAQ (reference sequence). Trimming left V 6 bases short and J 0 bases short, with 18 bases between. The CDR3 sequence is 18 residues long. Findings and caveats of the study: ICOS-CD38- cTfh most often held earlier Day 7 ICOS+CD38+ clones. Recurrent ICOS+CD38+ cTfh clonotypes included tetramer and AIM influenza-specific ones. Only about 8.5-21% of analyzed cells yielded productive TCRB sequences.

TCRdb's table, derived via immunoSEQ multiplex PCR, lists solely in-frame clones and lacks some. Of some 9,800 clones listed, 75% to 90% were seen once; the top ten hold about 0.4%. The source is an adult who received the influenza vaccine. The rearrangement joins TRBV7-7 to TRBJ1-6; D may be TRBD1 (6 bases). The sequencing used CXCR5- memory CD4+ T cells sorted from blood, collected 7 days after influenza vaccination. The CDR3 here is CASSPSQGRSSYNSPLHF. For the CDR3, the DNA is TGTGCCAGCAGTCCGTCGCAGGGGAGAAGCTCCTATAATTCACCCCTCCACTTT. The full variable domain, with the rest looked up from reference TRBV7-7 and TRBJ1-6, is GAGVSQSPRYKVTKRGQDVTLRCDPISSHATLYWYQQALGQGPEFLTYFNYEAQPDKSGLPSDRFSAERPEGSISTLTIQRTEQRDSAMYRCASSPSQGRSSYNSPLHFGNGTRLTVT.